This entry describes one T cell receptor beta chain. Its matching antigen is unknown. There are 14 residues in the CDR3. J lost 8 bases, V lost 1 base, and 4 bases had no gene match. The V gene's germline CDR1 is LGHDT and CDR2 YNNKEL (reference sequence). This entry is derived from a study of response to subunit inactivated influenza vaccine. Study findings and constraints: The authors proposed limited new T cell recruitment per seasonal influenza vaccination.

Each CDR3 protein gets one entry after TCRdb re-called the RT-PCR reads with MiXCR. The sample includes around 580,000 distinct CDR3 sequences, 11% to 15% of them seen just once. The source is a man aged 45 to 65 who received an inactivated influenza vaccine. Sample: PBMCs from blood, taken approximately 13 days after vaccination. The genes are TRBV3-1 and TRBJ1-1, with 10 bases that match TRBD1. In DNA form, the CDR3 reads TGTGCCAGCAGCCAAGTTGAGACAGGGGGCGAAGCTTTCTTT. Encoded protein: CASSQVETGGEAFF.